Each of the 11 T cell receptor beta chains below was sequenced from the same sample in a study of beta chain features in type 1 diabetes. Study outcomes and limitations: Shortening of TCRB CDR3s, moderate but significant, appeared in all four CD4+ subsets of Type 1 diabetes patients.

Their recognized antigens are unknown. The sequenced template was cDNA made from the entire isolated RNA. Profiling relied on immunoSEQ multiplex PCR, and the TCRdb table lists in-frame clones only, not all of them. This table holds roughly 260,000 clones, approximately 20% found once. The sequenced sample was naive CD4+ T cells from blood. The receptors originated from a woman in her thirties or forties with type 1 diabetes.

This clone was counted only a few times. The chain couples TRBV9 to TRBJ2-3; D unclear. V was trimmed by 4 bases and J by 2 bases, leaving 11 bases between them. The germline V gene encodes CDR1 SGDLS and CDR2 YYNGEE. The CDR3 length is 14 residues. CDR3 residues: CASSPSPLTDTQYF. CDR3 nucleotides: TGTGCCAGCAGCCCGAGCCCTCTCACAGATACGCAGTATTTT.

Only a few counts were recorded for this clone. The chain combines TRBV5-6 with TRBJ2-7; 7 bases match TRBD1. With 3 bases clipped from V and 12 bases from J, the junction kept 12 bases outside the gene matches. This CDR3 has 13 residues. Per the germline V gene, CDR1 is SGHDT and CDR2 is YYEEEE. CDR3 nucleotide sequence: TGTGCCAGCAGCTCCGGGACAGCCGGTATTCGGTACTTC. Protein sequence: CASSSGTAGIRYF.

Worth noting for this clone: Other DNA sequences of this sample code for an identical CDR3. The chain couples TRBV28 to TRBJ1-2; the D gene is possibly TRBD1 (5 bases). CDR1 is MDHEN, CDR2 SYDVKM, per germline. Trimming pared 3 bases from V and 8 bases from J, leaving 10 bases between. This CDR3 contains 12 residues. This chain's CDR3 is CASSLEGTGYTF. The CDR3 DNA is TGTGCCAGCAGTTTGGAGGGGACGGGCTACACCTTC.

This chain joins TRBV7-9 and TRBJ2-5, with D tentatively TRBD1 (5 bases). Germline CDR1 is SEHNR and CDR2 is FQNEAQ (reference sequence). Trimming took 10 bases from V and 4 from J, leaving 16 bases between them. The CDR3 runs 13 residues. The CDR3 nucleotides read TGTGCCATCCGGACATCCCCGGGAGAGACCCAGTACTTC. Its translation: CAIRTSPGETQYF. Variable domain in full (rest from reference TRBV7-9 and TRBJ2-5): DTGVSQNPRHKITKRGQNVTFRCDPISEHNRLYWYRQTLGQGPEFLTYFQNEAQLEKSRLLSDRFSAERPKGSFSTLEIQRTEQGDSAMYLCAIRTSPGETQYFGPGTRLLVL.

This chain uses TRBV2 with TRBJ2-1; tentative D call: TRBD2 (6 bases). Looked up from germline, CDR1 is SNHLY and CDR2 is FYNNEI. Trimming removed 1 base at V and 8 bases at J, with 6 bases between. This CDR3 is 12 amino acids long. Here the CDR3 reads CASSEERDEQFF. CDR3 bases: TGTGCCAGCAGTGAAGAGCGGGATGAGCAGTTCTTC.

The chain is built from TRBV5-4 and TRBJ2-4; TRBD2 matches 12 bases. The length of the CDR3 is 15 residues. V lost 4 bases, J lost 6 bases, and 5 bases stayed unmatched. Germline V gene data show CDR1 as SGHNT and CDR2 as YYREEE (reference sequence). CDR3: CASSDPGLAGNIQYF. The CDR3 DNA is TGTGCCAGCAGCGACCCGGGACTAGCGGGAAACATTCAGTACTTC.

This clone was seen a handful of times. This sequence joins TRBV28 and TRBJ1-5; D not resolved. V shed 5 bases and J shed 2 bases, with 13 bases lying between them. This CDR3 is 15 amino acids long. Germline loops: CDR1 MDHEN, CDR2 SYDVKM. The CDR3 protein is CASSVPQDGNQPQHF. CDR3 sequence (DNA): TGTGCCAGCAGTGTCCCTCAGGATGGCAATCAGCCCCAGCATTTT.

The chain couples TRBV5-1 to TRBJ2-2, with 7 bases identical to TRBD2. The CDR3 is 15 amino acids. The V segment lost 2 bases and the J segment 0 bases; nucleotides outside the gene matches: 1. Looked up from germline, CDR1 is SGHRS and CDR2 is YFSETQ. CDR3 residues: CASSFSGANTGELFF. The CDR3 DNA reads as TGCGCCAGCAGCTTCAGCGGGGCGAACACCGGGGAGCTGTTTTTT.

There are a few counts of this clone. The chain uses TRBV9 and TRBJ1-1, with unresolved D. Germline CDR1 is SGDLS and CDR2 is YYNGEE. This CDR3 contains 14 residues. Between the trimmed V and J ends, which lost 0 bases and 5 bases, there was a span of 11 bases. The CDR3 region is CASSVVSLGTEAFF. In DNA form, the CDR3 reads TGTGCCAGCAGCGTAGTATCCCTCGGGACTGAAGCTTTCTTT.

The CDR3 bases are TGTGCCAGCACCTTCGGAGGCGAGCAGTACTTC. Translation gives CASTFGGEQYF. The chain carries TRBV7-9 and TRBJ2-7, with D maybe TRBD2 (5 bases). V was pared by 7 bases and J by 6 bases, with 10 bases between. Germline assignment: CDR1 SEHNR and CDR2 FQNEAQ (reference sequence). This CDR3 comprises 11 residues.

The genes are TRBV12-5 and TRBJ2-2; 7 nucleotides line up with TRBD1. Germline V CDR1 and CDR2: LGHNT, FRNRAP. CDR3 length: 13 amino acids. With V trimmed by 7 bases and J by 6 bases, 5 bases remained unmatched. CDR3 region: CASAPGQSGELFF. The CDR3 DNA follows: TGTGCTAGTGCCCCGGGACAGTCCGGGGAGCTGTTTTTT.